This T cell receptor beta chain was recovered during a study of blood T cell repertoires in COVID-19. Looking at the study overall: From the United States, Italy and Spain came samples of acute and convalescent COVID-19. Nucleic acid was either cDNA or gDNA, and it came from T cells, B-cell-depleted T cells, or PBMCs.

The V gene end was trimmed by 6 bases and the J gene end by 1 base; junction bases not matched to a gene: 4. The CDR3 length is 15 residues. Germline-derived CDR1 and CDR2 are MDHEN and SYDVKM. Original analysis: Estimated nucleated cell counts came from reference gene primer amplification. Sequencing used immunoSEQ multiplex PCR; TCRdb keeps in-frame clones, though not all of them. The V and J calls and the clone size are those of that table, but D and trimming were determined from the DNA. The sample contains about 88,000 clones, 90% of which appear only once. The clonotype comes from a man in his 60s with acute or convalescent COVID-19. The sequenced sample was peripheral blood. The chain has TRBV28 and TRBJ2-3, with 10 bases identical to TRBD1. CDR3 sequence reads: CASSPGTGGTDTQYF. In DNA, the CDR3 is TGTGCCAGCAGCCCGGGGACAGGGGGCACAGATACGCAGTATTTT.